The source of this T cell receptor beta chain is a study of cytomegalovirus exposure and HLA in healthy donors. As for the study in general: The 120 validation repertoires, a later analysis reported, used the same platform as the roughly 660 repertoires from the first cohort.

This clone was counted a single time. Its antigen is still unknown. The germline CDR1 and CDR2 sequences are GTSNPN and SVGIG (reference sequence). This CDR3 comprises 11 residues. The germline V and J ends were trimmed by 2 bases and 4 bases, with 5 bases remaining between them. Sequencing used immunoSEQ multiplex PCR; TCRdb keeps in-frame clones, though not all of them. The table lists under 400,000 clones, just over 85% of them singletons. Overall study results and limits: A later analysis found first-cohort TCR clusters tended to co-occur in the approximately 110 validation repertoires.

The chain combines TRBV30 with TRBJ2-5, with D unclear. The sequence was obtained from a woman between 18 and 29 years old in good health and CMV-seronegative. Material for sequencing was PBMCs. CDR3 amino acids: CAWSKLETQYF. The CDR3 region has the DNA TGTGCCTGGAGTAAGCTAGAGACCCAGTACTTC. Filled out from reference TRBV30 and TRBJ2-5, the complete variable domain reads SQTIHQWPATLVQPVGSPLSLECTVEGTSNPNLYWYRQAAGRGLQLLFYSVGIGQISSEVPQNLSASRPQDRQFILSSKKLLLSDSGFYLCAWSKLETQYFGPGTRLLVL.